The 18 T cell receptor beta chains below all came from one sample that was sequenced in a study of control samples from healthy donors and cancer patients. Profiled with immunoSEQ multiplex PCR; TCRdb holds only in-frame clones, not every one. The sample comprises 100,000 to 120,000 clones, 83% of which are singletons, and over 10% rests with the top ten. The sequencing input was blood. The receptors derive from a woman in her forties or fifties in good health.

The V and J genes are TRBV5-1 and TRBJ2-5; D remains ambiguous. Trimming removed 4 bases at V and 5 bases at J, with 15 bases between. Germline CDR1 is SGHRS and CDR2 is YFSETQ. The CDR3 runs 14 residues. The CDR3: CASSPRQVIETQYF. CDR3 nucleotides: TGCGCCAGCAGCCCCCGACAAGTCATCGAGACCCAGTACTTC. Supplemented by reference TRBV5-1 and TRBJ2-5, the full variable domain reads KAGVTQTPRYLIKTRGQQVTLSCSPISGHRSVSWYQQTPGQGLQFLFEYFSETQRNKGNFPGRFSGRQFSNSRSEMNVSTLELGDSALYLCASSPRQVIETQYFGPGTRLLVL.

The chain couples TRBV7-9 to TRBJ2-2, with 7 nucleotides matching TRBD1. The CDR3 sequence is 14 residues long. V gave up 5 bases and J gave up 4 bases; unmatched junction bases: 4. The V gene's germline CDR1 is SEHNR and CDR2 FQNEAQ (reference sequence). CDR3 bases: TGTGCCAGCAGCGGACAGGTTATCACCGGGGAGCTGTTTTTT. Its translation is CASSGQVITGELFF.

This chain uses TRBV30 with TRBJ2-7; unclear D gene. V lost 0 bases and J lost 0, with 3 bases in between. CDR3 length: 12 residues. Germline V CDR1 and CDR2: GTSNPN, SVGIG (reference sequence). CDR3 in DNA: TGTGCCTGGAGTGTAAGCTCCTACGAGCAGTACTTC. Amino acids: CAWSVSSYEQYF.

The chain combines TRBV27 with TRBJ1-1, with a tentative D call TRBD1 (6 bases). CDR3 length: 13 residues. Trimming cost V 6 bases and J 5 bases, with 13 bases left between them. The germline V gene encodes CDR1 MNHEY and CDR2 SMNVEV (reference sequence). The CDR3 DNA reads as TGTGCCAGCAGACGAGGGGGAATAACTGAAGCTTTCTTT. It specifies CASRRGGITEAFF.

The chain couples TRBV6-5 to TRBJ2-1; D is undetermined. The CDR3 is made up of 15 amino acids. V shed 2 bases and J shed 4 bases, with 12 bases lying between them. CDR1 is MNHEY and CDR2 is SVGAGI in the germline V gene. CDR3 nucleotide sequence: TGTGCCAGCAGTTACGGTAGCATGGGTTACAATGAGCAGTTCTTC. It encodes CASSYGSMGYNEQFF.

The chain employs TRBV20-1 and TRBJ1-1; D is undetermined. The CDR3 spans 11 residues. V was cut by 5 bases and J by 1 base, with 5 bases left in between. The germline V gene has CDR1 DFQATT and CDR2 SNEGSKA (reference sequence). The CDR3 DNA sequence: TGCAGTGCTTACAGGAACACTGAAGCTTTCTTT. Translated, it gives CSAYRNTEAFF.

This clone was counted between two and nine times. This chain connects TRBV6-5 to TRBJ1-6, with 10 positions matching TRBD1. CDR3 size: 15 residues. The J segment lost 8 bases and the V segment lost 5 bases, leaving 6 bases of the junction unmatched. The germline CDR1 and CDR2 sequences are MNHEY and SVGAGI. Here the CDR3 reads CASSTRGQGYSPLHF. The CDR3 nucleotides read TGTGCCAGCAGTACACGGGGACAGGGGTATTCACCCCTCCACTTT.

CDR3 sequence (DNA): TGTGCCAGCAGCTTGTCGGCGGGAGGCGGGTCCTACGAGCAGTACTTC. Translation gives CASSLSAGGGSYEQYF. The genes are TRBV5-4 and TRBJ2-7, with 8 bases identical to TRBD2. The CDR3 is 16 residues long. In germline, CDR1 is SGHNT, CDR2 YYREEE (reference sequence). V trimming: 1 base; J trimming: 1 base; junction bases outside the gene matches: 7.

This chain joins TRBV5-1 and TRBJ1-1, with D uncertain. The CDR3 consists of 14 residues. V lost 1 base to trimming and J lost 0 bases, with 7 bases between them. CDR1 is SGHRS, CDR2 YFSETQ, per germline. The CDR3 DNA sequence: TGCGCCAGCAGCTTGAGTGGGATGAACACTGAAGCTTTCTTT. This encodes CASSLSGMNTEAFF.

DNA for the CDR3: TGTGCCAGCTCCCACAGGGAGGTGAACTATGGCTACACCTTC. Encoded protein: CASSHREVNYGYTF. This rearrangement joins TRBV18 to TRBJ1-2, with D perhaps matching TRBD1 (6 bases). V was clipped by 6 bases and J by 2 bases, with 13 bases between them. The CDR3 totals 14 residues. Germline CDR1 reads KGHSH; CDR2 reads LQKENI.

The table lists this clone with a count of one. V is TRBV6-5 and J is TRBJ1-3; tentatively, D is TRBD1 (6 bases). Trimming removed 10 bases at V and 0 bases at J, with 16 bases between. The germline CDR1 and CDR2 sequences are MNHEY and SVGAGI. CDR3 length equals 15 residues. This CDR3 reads CATSAIRGSGNTIYF. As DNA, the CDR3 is TGTGCCACCAGCGCCATCAGGGGCTCTGGAAACACCATATATTTT.

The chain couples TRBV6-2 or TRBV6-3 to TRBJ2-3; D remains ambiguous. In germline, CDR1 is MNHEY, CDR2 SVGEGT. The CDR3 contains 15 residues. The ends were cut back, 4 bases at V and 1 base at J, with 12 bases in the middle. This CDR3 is CASSWRQPGTDTQYF. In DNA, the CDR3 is TGTGCCAGCAGTTGGCGACAACCGGGCACAGATACGCAGTATTTT.

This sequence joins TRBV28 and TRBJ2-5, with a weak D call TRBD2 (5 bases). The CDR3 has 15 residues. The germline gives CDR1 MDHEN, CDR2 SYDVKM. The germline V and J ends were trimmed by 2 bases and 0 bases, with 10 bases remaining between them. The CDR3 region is CASSLAGGNQETQYF. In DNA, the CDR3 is TGTGCCAGCAGTTTAGCGGGCGGTAACCAAGAGACCCAGTACTTC.

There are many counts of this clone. The chain's CDR3 is CASTDRVSNQPQHF. CDR3 DNA: TGTGCCAGTACTGACAGGGTTAGTAATCAGCCCCAGCATTTT. This sequence joins TRBV19 and TRBJ1-5; the match to TRBD1 covers 7 bases. Per the germline V gene, CDR1 is LNHDA and CDR2 is SQIVND (reference sequence). The trim removed 7 bases at V and 4 bases at J, leaving 7 bases unmatched. This CDR3 has 14 residues.

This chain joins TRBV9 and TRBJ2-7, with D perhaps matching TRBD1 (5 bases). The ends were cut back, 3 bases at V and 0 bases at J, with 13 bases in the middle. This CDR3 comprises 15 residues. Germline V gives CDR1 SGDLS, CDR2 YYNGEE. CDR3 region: CASSAAPGISYEQYF. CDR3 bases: TGTGCCAGCAGCGCCGCCCCAGGGATCTCCTACGAGCAGTACTTC.

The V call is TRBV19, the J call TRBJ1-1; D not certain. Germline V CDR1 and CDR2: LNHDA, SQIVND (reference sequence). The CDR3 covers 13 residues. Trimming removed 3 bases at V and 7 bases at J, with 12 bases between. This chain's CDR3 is CASSMGGYGEAFF. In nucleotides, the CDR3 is TGTGCCAGTAGTATGGGAGGGTATGGTGAAGCTTTCTTT.

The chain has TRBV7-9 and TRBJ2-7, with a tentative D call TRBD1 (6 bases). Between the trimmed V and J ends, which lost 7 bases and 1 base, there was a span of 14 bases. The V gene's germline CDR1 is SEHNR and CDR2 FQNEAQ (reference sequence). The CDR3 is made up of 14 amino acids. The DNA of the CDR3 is TGTGCCAGCACCAATAACAGGGCTTCCTACGAGCAGTACTTC. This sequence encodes CASTNNRASYEQYF.

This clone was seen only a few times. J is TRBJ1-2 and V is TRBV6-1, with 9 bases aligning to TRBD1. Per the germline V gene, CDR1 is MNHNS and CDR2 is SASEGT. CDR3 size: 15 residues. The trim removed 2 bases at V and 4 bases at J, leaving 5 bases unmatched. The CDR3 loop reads CASSEYGQGIYGYTF. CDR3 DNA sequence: TGTGCCAGCAGTGAATACGGACAGGGGATCTATGGCTACACCTTC.